This T cell receptor (beta chain) was recorded in a study of control samples from healthy donors and cancer patients. Sequencing used immunoSEQ multiplex PCR; TCRdb keeps in-frame clones, though not all of them. The table shows about 81,000 clones, with 90% to 95% occurring only once. This CDR3 is 16 amino acids long. From germline, CDR1 is SGHRS and CDR2 YFSETQ. Trimming pared 0 bases from V and 5 bases from J, leaving 14 bases between. The material sequenced was blood. The receptor's source is a woman aged 18-29 years in good health. This chain joins TRBV5-1 and TRBJ2-2, with D perhaps matching TRBD2 (6 bases). The CDR3 DNA is TGCGCCAGCAGCTTGGCCGGGACTGGCTATACCGGGGAGCTGTTTTTT. As protein: CASSLAGTGYTGELFF.